A selection of T cell receptor beta chains follows, all from one sample in a study of blood T cells in healthy people across ages. Via MiXCR, TCRdb re-called the 5' RACE reads, giving one row per CDR3 protein. This sample has around 1,000,000 distinct CDR3 sequences, with roughly two fifths found just once. Sequencing was done on a sample of blood. These receptors all come from a man aged 18 to 29 in good health. Each CDR3 is given with its conserved first and last residue. Fields, in order: V gene, D gene, J gene, clone size, CDR3 protein, CDR3 DNA. A D gene is named only where the DNA matches it firmly. Only part of the rows carry a size: once, few, many, or a class if the clone is expanded.

>TRBV4-2|.|TRBJ1-6|.
CASSQKVSSYNSPLHF
TGTGCCAGCAGCCAAAAAGTTAGCTCCTATAATTCACCCCTCCACTTT
>TRBV7-2|TRBD1|TRBJ1-4|.
CASSSGGGRWEKLFF
TGTGCCAGCTCCTCAGGGGGGGGACGTTGGGAAAAACTGTTTTTT
>TRBV12-3/TRBV12-4|TRBD1|TRBJ1-2|few
CASSLYQGASGYTF
TGTGCCAGCAGTTTATACCAGGGGGCTAGTGGCTACACCTTC
>TRBV9|.|TRBJ1-5|few
CASSVAGHQPQHF
TGTGCCAGCAGCGTAGCAGGGCATCAGCCCCAGCATTTT
>TRBV4-2|.|TRBJ2-1|few
CASSQELSGDYNEQFF
TGTGCCAGCAGCCAAGAACTATCCGGGGACTACAATGAGCAGTTCTTC
>TRBV9|TRBD1|TRBJ2-7|few
CASSDDRGLYEQYF
TGTGCCAGCAGCGACGACAGGGGTCTGTACGAGCAGTACTTC
>TRBV29-1|.|TRBJ1-1|.
CSVAQGNTEAFF
TGCAGCGTTGCTCAGGGAAACACTGAAGCTTTCTTT
>TRBV7-2|TRBD2|TRBJ2-1|few
CASTAGGYNEQFF
TGTGCCAGCACCGCGGGGGGTTACAATGAGCAGTTCTTC
>TRBV7-2|TRBD2|TRBJ2-3|.
CASSPGLRFTSDTDTQYF
TGTGCCAGCAGCCCAGGACTGCGCTTCACTAGCGACACAGATACGCAGTATTTT
>TRBV7-2|TRBD2|TRBJ2-6|.
CASSSLAGRGYISGANVLTF
TGTGCCAGCAGCTCACTCGCCGGGAGGGGATATATCTCTGGGGCCAACGTCCTGACTTTC
>TRBV6-5|.|TRBJ1-1|.
CASSYARTVTEAFF
TGTGCCAGCAGTTACGCCAGGACTGTCACTGAAGCTTTCTTT